This T cell receptor (beta chain) was sequenced in a study of T cell responses to AZD1222 COVID-19 vaccine. Generated by immunoSEQ multiplex PCR, the TCRdb table keeps only in-frame clones and is missing some. This sample carries 130,000 to 150,000 clones, over 80% of them seen once, and the ten largest clones take approximately 2.7%. Germline CDR1 is SGHDN and CDR2 is FVKESK. V lost 0 bases and J 0 bases, leaving 5 bases between the germline ends. This CDR3 has 14 amino acids. This TCR came from an adult in good health. The gene calls are TRBV14 and TRBJ2-5; D is unresolved. The sequenced sample was peripheral blood, obtained on day 0 of MenACWY control vaccination. The CDR3 protein is CASSQETYQETQYF. For the CDR3, the DNA is TGTGCCAGCAGCCAAGAGACGTACCAAGAGACCCAGTACTTC.